This T cell receptor (beta chain) was sequenced during a study of OX40 agonist ivuxolimab in advanced cancers. Looking at the study overall: Dose-escalation patients suffered from hepatocellular carcinoma, melanoma, renal cell or head and neck cancer. Partial responses were achieved by three patients, of whom one had hepatocellular carcinoma and two had cutaneous melanoma.

As concerns this clone: Its specificity is unknown.

The method was immunoSEQ multiplex PCR; TCRdb's version includes in-frame clones alone and lacks a portion of them. Altogether about 83,000 clones are present, about 88% being singletons, with the ten largest covering approximately 1.9%. Study findings and constraints: Relative to CD4+ cells, CD8+ T cells on average had more expanded clones.

The length of the CDR3 is 15 residues. Trimming removed 0 bases from V and 2 bases from J, with 10 bases in between. Looked up from germline, CDR1 is MDHEN and CDR2 is SYDVKM. The V call is TRBV28, the J call TRBJ2-5; either TRBD1 or TRBD2 may fit D (6 bases each). The TCR originated in an adult with an advanced solid tumor such as melanoma, head and neck, liver or kidney cancer. The sample in question was CD4+ or CD8+ T cells sorted from blood, obtained in a trial of the OX40 agonist ivuxolimab. CDR3 sequence reads: CASSLWAGTQETQYF. CDR3 nucleotide sequence: TGTGCCAGCAGTTTATGGGCGGGGACACAAGAGACCCAGTACTTC.